What follows is one T cell receptor beta chain and its context. CDR1 SGHNT and CDR2 YYREEE come from the germline V gene (reference sequence). The CDR3 runs to 14 residues. Trimming took 2 bases from V and 1 from J, leaving 9 bases between them. Study processing details: Using reference gene primer amplification, nucleated cell counts were estimated. The method was immunoSEQ multiplex PCR; TCRdb's version includes in-frame clones alone and lacks a portion of them. V and J calls and clone size come straight from that table; D and trimming were deduced from the DNA. The sample holds about 200,000 clones; 60% to 85% are singletons and the top ten take roughly 6%. The data stem from a study of blood T cell repertoires in COVID-19. Across the whole study: COVID-19 samples from acute and convalescent phases originated in the United States, Italy and Spain. PBMCs, B-cell-depleted T cells, or T cells were the source of the cDNA or gDNA that made up the material.

This chain links TRBV5-4 with TRBJ1-1, with D possibly being TRBD1 (6 bases). This clonotype was sampled from a woman aged 65 to 85 with acute or convalescent COVID-19. The sequencing input was peripheral blood. The DNA for the CDR3 is TGTGCCAGCAGCTTCACAGGGAGGAACACTGAAGCTTTCTTT. Translated, it gives CASSFTGRNTEAFF. Variable domain in full (rest from reference TRBV5-4 and TRBJ1-1): ETGVTQSPTHLIKTRGQQVTLRCSSQSGHNTVSWYQQALGQGPQFIFQYYREEENGRGNFPPRFSGLQFPNYSSELNVNALELDDSALYLCASSFTGRNTEAFFGQGTRLTVV.